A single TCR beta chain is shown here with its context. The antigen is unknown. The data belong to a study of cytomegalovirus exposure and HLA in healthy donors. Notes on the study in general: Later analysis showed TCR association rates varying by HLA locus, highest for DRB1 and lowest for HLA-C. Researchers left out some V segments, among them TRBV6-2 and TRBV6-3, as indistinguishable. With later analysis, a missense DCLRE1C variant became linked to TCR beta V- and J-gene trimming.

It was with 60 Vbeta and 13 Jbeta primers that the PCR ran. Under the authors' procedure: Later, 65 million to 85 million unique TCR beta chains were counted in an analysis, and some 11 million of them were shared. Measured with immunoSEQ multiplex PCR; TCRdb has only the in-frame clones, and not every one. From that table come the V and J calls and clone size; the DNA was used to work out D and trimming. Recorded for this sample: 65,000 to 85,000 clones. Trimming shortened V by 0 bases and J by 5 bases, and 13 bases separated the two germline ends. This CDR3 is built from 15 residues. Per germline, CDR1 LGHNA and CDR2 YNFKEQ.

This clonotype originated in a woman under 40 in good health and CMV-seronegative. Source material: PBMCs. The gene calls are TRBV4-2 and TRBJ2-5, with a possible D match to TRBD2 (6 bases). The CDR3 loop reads CASSQEWGERETQYF. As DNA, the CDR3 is TGTGCCAGCAGCCAAGAATGGGGGGAGAGGGAGACCCAGTACTTC.